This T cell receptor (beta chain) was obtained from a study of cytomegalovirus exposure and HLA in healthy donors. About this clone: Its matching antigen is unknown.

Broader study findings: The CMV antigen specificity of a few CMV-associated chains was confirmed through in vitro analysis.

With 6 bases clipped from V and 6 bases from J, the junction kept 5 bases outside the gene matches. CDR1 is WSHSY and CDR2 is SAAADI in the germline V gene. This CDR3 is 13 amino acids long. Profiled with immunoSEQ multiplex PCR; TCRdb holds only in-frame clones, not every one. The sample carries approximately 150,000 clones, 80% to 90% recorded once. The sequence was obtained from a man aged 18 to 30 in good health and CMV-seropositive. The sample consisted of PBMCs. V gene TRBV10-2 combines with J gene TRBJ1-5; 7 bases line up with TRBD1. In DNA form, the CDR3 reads TGCGCCAGCAGACAGGGGTTAGGTCAGCCCCAGCATTTT. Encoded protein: CASRQGLGQPQHF.